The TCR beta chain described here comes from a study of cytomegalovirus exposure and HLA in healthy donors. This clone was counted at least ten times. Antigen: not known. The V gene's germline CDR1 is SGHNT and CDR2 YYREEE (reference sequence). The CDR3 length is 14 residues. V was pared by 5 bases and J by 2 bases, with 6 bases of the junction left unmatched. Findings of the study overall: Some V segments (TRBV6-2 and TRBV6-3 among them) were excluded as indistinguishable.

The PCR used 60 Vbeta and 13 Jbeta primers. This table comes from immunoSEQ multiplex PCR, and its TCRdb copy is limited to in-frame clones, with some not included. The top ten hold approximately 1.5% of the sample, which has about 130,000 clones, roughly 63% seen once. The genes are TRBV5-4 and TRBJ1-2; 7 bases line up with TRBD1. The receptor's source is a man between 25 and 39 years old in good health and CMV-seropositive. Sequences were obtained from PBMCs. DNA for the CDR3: TGTGCCAGCAGGACAGGGCCCCTCAACTATGGCTACACCTTC. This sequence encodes CASRTGPLNYGYTF. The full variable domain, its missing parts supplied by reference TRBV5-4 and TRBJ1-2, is ETGVTQSPTHLIKTRGQQVTLRCSSQSGHNTVSWYQQALGQGPQFIFQYYREEENGRGNFPPRFSGLQFPNYSSELNVNALELDDSALYLCASRTGPLNYGYTFGSGTRLTVV.